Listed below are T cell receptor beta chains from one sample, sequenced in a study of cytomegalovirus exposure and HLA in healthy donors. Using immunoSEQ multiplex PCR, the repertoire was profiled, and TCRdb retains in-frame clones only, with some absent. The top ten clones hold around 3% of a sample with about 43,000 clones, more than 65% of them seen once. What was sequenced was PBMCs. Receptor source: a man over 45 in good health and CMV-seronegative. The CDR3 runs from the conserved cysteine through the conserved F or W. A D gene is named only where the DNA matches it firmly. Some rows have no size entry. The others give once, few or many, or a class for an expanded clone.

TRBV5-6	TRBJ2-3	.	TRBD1	TGTGCCAGCAGCTGGGGACAGACCACAGATACGCAGTATTTT	CASSWGQTTDTQYF
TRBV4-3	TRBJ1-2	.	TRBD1	TGCGCCAGCAGCCAAGATAGGGGACAGGGGGCGGCTGGCTACACCTTC	CASSQDRGQGAAGYTF
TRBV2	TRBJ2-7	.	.	TGTGCCAGCAGTGATCCAGGGTACTACGAGCAGTACTTC	CASSDPGYYEQYF
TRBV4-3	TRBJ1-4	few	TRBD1	TGCGCCAGCAGCCAAGATTGGGGACAGGGGGGCGAAAAACTGTTTTTT	CASSQDWGQGGEKLFF
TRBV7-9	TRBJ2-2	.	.	TGTTCCAGCGGGCCCGGGGAGCTGTTTTTT	CSSGPGELFF
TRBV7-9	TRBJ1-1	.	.	TGTGCCAGCAGCTTAGTAGCAGACTCTGAAGCTTTCTTT	CASSLVADSEAFF
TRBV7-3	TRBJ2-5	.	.	TGTGCCAGCAGCTTAAACTCAGGGATCGAGACCCAGTACTTC	CASSLNSGIETQYF
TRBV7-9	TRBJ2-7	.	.	TGTGCCAGCAGCTTAAGCGCAGCTACCTACGAGCAGTACTTC	CASSLSAATYEQYF
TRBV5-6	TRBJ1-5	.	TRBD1	TGTGCCAGCAGCTCAGACAGGGGCGGACAGCTCCAGCATTTT	CASSSDRGGQLQHF
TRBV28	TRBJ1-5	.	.	TGTGCCAGCAGCACAGGGTTTGGCAATCAGCCCCAGCATTTT	CASSTGFGNQPQHF
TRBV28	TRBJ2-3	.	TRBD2	TGTGCCAGCAGAACGGTGTTTAGCGGGAGTTTGGATACGCAGTATTTT	CASRTVFSGSLDTQYF
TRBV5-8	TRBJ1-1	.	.	TGTGCCAGCAGCTTACAGGCCTACGACACTGAAGCTTTCTTT	CASSLQAYDTEAFF
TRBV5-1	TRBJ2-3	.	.	TGCGCCAGCAGCTTGGGCTCTGGCGGGAAGGGTGCAGATACGCAGTATTTT	CASSLGSGGKGADTQYF
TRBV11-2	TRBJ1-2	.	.	TGTGCCAGCAGCCCTGGTCCCGGTAGTGGCTACACCTTC	CASSPGPGSGYTF
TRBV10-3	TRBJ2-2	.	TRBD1	TGTGCCATCAGTGAACCGGGACAGGTAACCGGGGAGCTGTTTTTT	CAISEPGQVTGELFF
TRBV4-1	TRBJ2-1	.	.	TGCGCCAGCAGCCAACATGGGACACTCTCAGCCAATGAGCAGTTCTTC	CASSQHGTLSANEQFF
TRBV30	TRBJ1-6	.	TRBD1	TGTGCCTGGAGTGGGACAGGGTCCTATAATTCCCCCCTCCACTTT	CAWSGTGSYNSPLHF
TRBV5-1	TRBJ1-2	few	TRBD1	TGCGCCAGCAGCCTGGAAGGACAGGGCTCTGGCTACACCTTC	CASSLEGQGSGYTF
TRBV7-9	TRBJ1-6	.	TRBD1	TGTGCCAGCAGCTTAGCGATGGCAGGGGGCTCACCCCTCCACTTT	CASSLAMAGGSPLHF
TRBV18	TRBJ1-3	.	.	TGTGCCAGCTCACCACCCCCACAGAGCTCTGGAAACACCATATATTTT	CASSPPPQSSGNTIYF
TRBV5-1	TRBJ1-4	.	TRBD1	TGCGCCAGCAGCTTGGTTGGGACAGGGGGAGATAAACTGTTTTTT	CASSLVGTGGDKLFF
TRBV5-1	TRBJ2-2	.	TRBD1	TGCGCCAGCAGCCCCCGAGGGGACAGGGCCACCGGGGAGCTGTTTTTT	CASSPRGDRATGELFF
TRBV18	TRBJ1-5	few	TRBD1	TGTGCCAGCTCCGCCCTACAGGGGAGCAATCAGCCCCAGCATTTT	CASSALQGSNQPQHF
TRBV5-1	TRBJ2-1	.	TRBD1	TGCGCCAGCAGCTTCCGACAGGGGGCCCACAATGAGCAGTTCTTC	CASSFRQGAHNEQFF
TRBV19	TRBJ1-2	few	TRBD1	TGTGCCAGTAGTATCGACAGGGGGATTGCCTATGGCTACACCTTC	CASSIDRGIAYGYTF
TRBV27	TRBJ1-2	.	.	TGTGCCAGCAGTCCGGGACTGGGCTATGGCTACACCTTC	CASSPGLGYGYTF
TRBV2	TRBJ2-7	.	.	TGTGCCAGCAGTGAATCACAGCCTTTCTCCTACGAGCAGTACTTC	CASSESQPFSYEQYF
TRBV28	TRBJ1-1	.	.	TGTGCCAGCAGTTTCCCGGGGGGCGGGGGGTTGACTGAAGCTTTCTTT	CASSFPGGGGLTEAFF
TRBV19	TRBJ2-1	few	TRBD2	TGTGCCAGTAGTGTCGGACTAGAAAGCCACAATGAGCAGTTCTTC	CASSVGLESHNEQFF
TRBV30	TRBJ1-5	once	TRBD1	TGTGCCTGGACCCGGACAGGGGCAGTTCAGCCCCAGCATTTT	CAWTRTGAVQPQHF
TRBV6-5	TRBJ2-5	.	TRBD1	TGTGCCAGCAGTACAAACTGGGACAGACAAGAGACCCAGTACTTC	CASSTNWDRQETQYF
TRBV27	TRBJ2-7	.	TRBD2	TGTGCCAGCAGCCCCGGGGGGTGGCTCGAGCAGTACTTC	CASSPGGWLEQYF
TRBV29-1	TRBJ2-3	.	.	TGCAGCGTTGGTCAGGGCACAGATACGCAGTATTTT	CSVGQGTDTQYF